Described below is a single T cell receptor beta chain sequence and its context. Its binding antigen is unknown. Base qualities are not recorded, but no much larger clone differs from it by a single base. TCRbeta CDR3 regions were sequenced with the immunoSEQ Assay. After extraction, genomic DNA underwent amplification by bias-controlled multiplex PCR, followed by high-throughput sequencing. The original methods were these. To quantify the absolute abundance of every unique TCRbeta CDR3 region, sequences were collapsed and filtered. T cell fraction was estimated by normalization of TCRbeta template counts to usable DNA, with usable DNA being measured through amplification of reference genes present in all nucleated cells. Repertoire TCRs were annotated as SARS-CoV-2-specific by exact matching of V gene, CDR3 amino acid sequence and J gene to a known reactive TCR set. The reference SARS-CoV-2 TCR set was derived from MIRA and filtered for enrichment in COVID-19-positive ImmuneCODE repertoires, a step that removed public or cross-reactive TCRs. Using the MIRA antigens, annotated TCRs were further analysed by specific ORF or by position within an ORF. Depth was the summed frequency of annotated unique rearrangements, while breadth was defined as annotated unique rearrangements over total unique productive rearrangements. Group comparisons of TCR breadth used two-sided Wilcoxon rank-sum tests. TCRdb stores this immuneACCESS table with in-frame sequences only. Part of the clones is absent; in the studies checked, under half of the shortfall reflects unresolved V genes, and no reason is known for the rest. V and J calls and clone size follow that table, whereas D and trimming were derived from the DNA. In all, the sample holds about 390,000 clones, and approximately 90% of those were seen once. Jointly, the top ten make up 3.5% of the sample.

Trimming takes 6 bases from V and 4 bases from J, and the germline ends sit 15 bases apart. The CDR3 numbers 13 residues from cysteine through phenylalanine. Just the 39-base CDR3 DNA is kept, in frame starting at base 1. As encoded in the germline V gene, CDR1 is SQVTM while CDR2 is ANQGSEA. The entry originates in a study of Ad26.COV2.S vaccination and SARS-CoV-2 variants (dated by TCRdb to the early 2020s). Regarding the complete study: Vaccine-arm donors came from COV1001, a multicentre, randomized, double-blind, placebo-controlled phase I-IIa trial of Ad26.COV2.S in healthy adults. Ad26.COV2.S was administered intramuscularly at 5 x 10^10 or 1 x 10^11 viral particles, either as a single shot or as two shots given 56 days apart. The specificity and breadth of SARS-CoV-2-reactive T cell receptors after Ad26.COV2.S vaccination were assessed by TCRbeta repertoire sequencing. The TCR-sequenced set comprised around 30 samples: around 20 Ad26.COV2.S vaccine recipients, 5 placebo recipients and 8 SARS-CoV-2 convalescent individuals. Trial participants were randomized into five groups of five, in which low-dose or high-dose Ad26.COV2.S was given once or twice, or placebo was given on both occasions. Blinding of investigators to trial group allocation was maintained during experiments and outcome assessment.

General study outcomes and caveats: Vaccine and placebo recipients had similar non-spike TCR breadth, a finding consistent with the vaccine containing only spike. Comparing responses between vaccine doses or regimens was not something the study was powered to do. Substantial breadth of spike-specific CD8+ and CD4+ T cell responses was reported after vaccination. The authors noted that the TCR breadth and depth analyses may have underestimated total T cell responses. Spike-specific TCR breadth was higher in Ad26.COV2.S recipients than in placebo recipients (P = 0.0014).

The sample's treatment or condition label is to be understood as: roughly 18 received Ad26.COV2.S at low or high dose, single or two shots; 5 received placebo; per-sample allocation not given. Repertoires of vaccine and placebo recipients were sequenced from samples collected on day 63 after the first injection. Cohort 1b enrolled around 24 adults aged 18-55 years at a single site in Boston, USA, between 29 July and 7 August 2020. Ad26.COV2.S consisted of a replication-incompetent adenovirus type 26 vector by which a prefusion-stabilized SARS-CoV-2 spike protein from the original Wuhan strain was expressed.

The source material was peripheral blood, sampled in a trial of Ad26.COV2.S vaccine versus placebo. The chain is encoded by TRBV29-1 joined to TRBJ1-1, with a weak D call of TRBD1 (5 bases match). The sequence was collected from a person between 18 and 65 years old who received the Ad26.COV2.S COVID-19 vaccine or a placebo. CDR3 protein: CSVEAGLGTEAFF. At the DNA level, the sequence is TGCAGCGTGGAGGCAGGGTTGGGCACTGAAGCTTTCTTT.